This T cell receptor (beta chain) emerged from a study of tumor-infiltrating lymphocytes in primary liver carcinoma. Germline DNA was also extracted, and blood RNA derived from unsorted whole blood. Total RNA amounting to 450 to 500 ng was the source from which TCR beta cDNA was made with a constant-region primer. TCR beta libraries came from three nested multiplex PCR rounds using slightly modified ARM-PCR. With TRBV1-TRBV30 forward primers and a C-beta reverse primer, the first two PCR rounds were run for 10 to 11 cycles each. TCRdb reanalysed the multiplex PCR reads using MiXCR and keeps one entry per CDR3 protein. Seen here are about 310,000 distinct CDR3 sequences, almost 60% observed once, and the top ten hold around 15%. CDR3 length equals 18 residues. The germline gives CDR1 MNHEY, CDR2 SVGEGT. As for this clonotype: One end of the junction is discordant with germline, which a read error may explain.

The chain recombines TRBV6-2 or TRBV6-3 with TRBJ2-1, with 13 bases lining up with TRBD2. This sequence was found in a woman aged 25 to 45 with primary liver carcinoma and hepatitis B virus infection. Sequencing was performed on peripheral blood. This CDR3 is CASSHSGLAGAAYNEQFF. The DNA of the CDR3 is TGTGCCAGCAGTCACTCAGGACTAGCGGGAGCAGCTTACAATGAGCAGTTCTTC.